These 27 T cell receptor beta chains were sequenced from one sample in a study of blood T cell dynamics during melanoma immunotherapy (TCRdb year 2020). The library was made by the immunoSEQ multiplex PCR assay. TCRdb retrieved this table from immuneACCESS and kept in-frame rearrangements only. Not all clones are present; in checked studies, unresolved V genes account for under half, and no reason is known for the remainder. This sample has nearly 25,000 clones in its table, and around nine tenths of those were observed once. 4.6% of the sample is in the top ten clones. What this sample's time point label stands for: pre-treatment baseline. The sequenced sample was blood, obtained from a patient treated with checkpoint blockade. The receptors here all came from a human donor with melanoma.

The chain links TRBV27 to TRBJ1-6; D is ambiguous. CDR3 length: 15 residues. Germline V CDR1 and CDR2: MNHEY, SMNVEV (reference sequence). Trimming removed 7 bases from V and 7 bases from J, with 17 bases in between. The DNA for the CDR3 is TGTGCCAGCAACCCCGGGCCGGGTGGGAATTCACCCCTCCACTTT. Translation gives CASNPGPGGNSPLHF.

The chain employs TRBV4-2 and TRBJ2-6; D possibly corresponds to TRBD2 (5 bases). The CDR3 is made up of 16 amino acids. Germline V gene lookup returns CDR1 LGHNA and CDR2 YNFKEQ. V was pared by 0 bases and J by 0 bases, with 6 bases between. In DNA form, the CDR3 reads TGTGCCAGCAGCCAAGATGGGAGCTCTGGGGCCAACGTCCTGACTTTC. Protein sequence: CASSQDGSSGANVLTF.

The V and J genes are TRBV27 and TRBJ2-3; 8 bases are a match to TRBD1. The length of the CDR3 is 16 residues. J was trimmed by 5 bases and V by 1 base; bases with no gene match: 8. Germline V gene data show CDR1 as MNHEY and CDR2 as SMNVEV (reference sequence). CDR3 DNA: TGTGCCAGCAGTTTATTAGGGCAGGGGGCGCGAGATACGCAGTATTTT. Its protein is CASSLLGQGARDTQYF.

V gene TRBV7-2 combines with J gene TRBJ2-7; D gene uncertain. The V end lost 5 bases, the J end lost 6 bases, and 14 bases lay between the germline ends. The V gene's germline CDR1 is SGHTA and CDR2 FQGNSA. This CDR3 spans 13 amino acids. CDR3 region: CASSTNPGLEQYF. The CDR3 nucleotides read TGTGCCAGCAGCACTAATCCGGGTCTCGAGCAGTACTTC.

This clone was picked up one time. The chain recombines TRBV18 with TRBJ2-1; TRBD2 is a possible D gene (5 bases). Trimming left V 7 bases short and J 2 bases short, with 18 bases between. This CDR3 is built from 16 residues. The germline V gene encodes CDR1 KGHSH and CDR2 LQKENI. Here the CDR3 DNA reads TGTGCCAGCTTACGGCGGTGGGAGAGCCCCTACAATGAGCAGTTCTTC. Translated: CASLRRWESPYNEQFF.

This clone has only a few counts. CDR3 in amino acids: CSVRVGYGYTF. The CDR3 DNA reads as TGCAGCGTTCGGGTTGGGTATGGCTACACCTTC. This chain connects TRBV29-1 to TRBJ1-2; D is ambiguous. V shed 5 bases and J shed 5 bases, with 9 bases lying between them. The CDR3 has 11 residues. Germline V gene sequence: CDR1 SQVTM, CDR2 ANQGSEA.

The chain links TRBV5-1 to TRBJ2-2; TRBD2 aligns across 8 bases. V lost 4 bases to trimming and J lost 4 bases; unmatched junction nucleotides: 6. Germline loops: CDR1 SGHRS, CDR2 YFSETQ. The CDR3 totals 15 residues. The CDR3 bases are TGCGCCAGCAGCCAATACACTAGCGGCACCGGGGAGCTGTTTTTT. Translation gives CASSQYTSGTGELFF.

V gene TRBV2 combines with J gene TRBJ2-3, with 7 bases identical to TRBD1. Germline V CDR1 and CDR2: SNHLY, FYNNEI. The V gene end was trimmed by 6 bases and the J gene end by 0 bases; junction bases not matched to a gene: 6. The length of the CDR3 is 15 residues. The DNA of the CDR3 is TGTGCCAGCAGAGACTGGACAGGAAGCACAGATACGCAGTATTTT. Residues: CASRDWTGSTDTQYF. The full variable domain, completed using reference TRBV2 and TRBJ2-3, is EPEVTQTPSHQVTQMGQEVILRCVPISNHLYFYWYRQILGQKVEFLVSFYNNEISEKSEIFDDQFSVERPDGSNFTLKIRSTKLEDSAMYFCASRDWTGSTDTQYFGPGTRLTVL.

This chain connects TRBV5-6 to TRBJ1-4; 7 positions agree with TRBD1. The germline CDR1 and CDR2 sequences are SGHDT and YYEEEE. This CDR3 has 17 residues. V was pared by 3 bases and J by 3 bases, with 11 bases of the junction left unmatched. The CDR3 region is CASSSSSTGTANEKLFF. As DNA, the CDR3 is TGTGCCAGCAGCTCCTCTTCCACTGGGACAGCTAATGAAAAACTGTTTTTT. The variable domain in full, completed from reference TRBV5-6 and TRBJ1-4, reads DAGVTQSPTHLIKTRGQQVTLRCSPKSGHDTVSWYQQALGQGPQFIFQYYEEEERQRGNFPDRFSGHQFPNYSSELNVNALLLGDSALYLCASSSSSTGTANEKLFFGSGTQLSVL.

J is TRBJ2-1 and V is TRBV28; TRBD2 matches 7 bases. Germline CDR1 and CDR2: MDHEN and SYDVKM. The V segment lost 4 bases and the J segment 9 bases; nucleotides outside the gene matches: 18. The CDR3 length is 17 residues. The CDR3: CASSSPLREYKGGEQFF. CDR3 sequence (DNA): TGTGCCAGCAGTTCCCCCCTGCGGGAGTACAAAGGCGGTGAGCAGTTCTTC. Supplemented by reference TRBV28 and TRBJ2-1, the full variable domain reads DVKVTQSSRYLVKRTGEKVFLECVQDMDHENMFWYRQDPGLGLRLIYFSYDVKMKEKGDIPEGYSVSREKKERFSLILESASTNQTSMYLCASSSPLREYKGGEQFFGPGTRLTVL.

The V gene is TRBV4-1, the J gene TRBJ2-3; 9 bases are shared with TRBD2. Germline V CDR1 and CDR2: MGHRA, YSYEKL. The CDR3 sequence is 16 residues long. J gave up 3 bases and V 0 bases, and 4 bases lay outside the gene matches. The CDR3 loop reads CASSQEGLAGTDTQYF. CDR3 bases: TGCGCCAGCAGCCAAGAGGGGCTAGCGGGAACAGATACGCAGTATTTT.

This clone came up a few times. The V gene is TRBV27, the J gene TRBJ2-5; 7 bases agree with TRBD2. The CDR3 spans 14 residues. The junction had 6 bases not matched to a gene; V was cut back by 3 bases and J by 5 bases. Germline values: CDR1 MNHEY, CDR2 SMNVEV (reference sequence). The DNA of the CDR3 is TGTGCCAGCAGTTTGGCGGGAGCATGGGAGACCCAGTACTTC. Translated: CASSLAGAWETQYF.

This chain connects TRBV10-3 to TRBJ1-1; 7 bases fit TRBD1. Losses at the gene ends were 0 bases for V and 3 bases for J; bases not matched to a gene: 1. Germline CDR1 ENHRY, CDR2 SYGVKD. This CDR3 region has 14 residues. CDR3 nucleotides: TGTGCCATCAGTGAGTCCAGGGGGGACACTGAAGCTTTCTTT. Translation gives CAISESRGDTEAFF.

The J gene is TRBJ2-7, the V gene TRBV27, with D perhaps TRBD1 (5 bases). Germline V gene data show CDR1 as MNHEY and CDR2 as SMNVEV (reference sequence). The V end was cut by 2 bases, the J end by 2 bases, with 16 bases between. The CDR3 totals 16 residues. The CDR3 spells CASSLNSWAGTYEQYF. CDR3 in DNA: TGTGCCAGCAGTTTAAATAGTTGGGCAGGGACCTACGAGCAGTACTTC.

This chain links TRBV27 with TRBJ2-3; no definite D call. The germline V gene has CDR1 MNHEY and CDR2 SMNVEV (reference sequence). This CDR3 contains 14 residues. Deletions cut 3 bases from V and 0 bases from J, with 7 bases between. The CDR3: CASSFYISTDTQYF. CDR3 bases: TGTGCCAGCAGTTTCTATATAAGCACAGATACGCAGTATTTT.

This chain connects TRBV19 to TRBJ1-2, with D possibly matching TRBD1 (6 bases). Germline V gives CDR1 LNHDA, CDR2 SQIVND (reference sequence). This CDR3 has 13 residues. V shed 4 bases and J shed 2 bases, with 8 bases lying between them. The CDR3 DNA reads as TGTGCCAGTAGTAACAGGGAGAACTATGGCTACACCTTC. It codes for CASSNRENYGYTF.

The chain employs TRBV27 and TRBJ2-7, with D possibly being TRBD1 (5 bases). CDR1 and CDR2 from the germline V gene are MNHEY and SMNVEV (reference sequence). The V end lost 2 bases, the J end lost 4 bases, and 18 bases lay between the germline ends. The CDR3 is 16 amino acids. CDR3 bases: TGTGCCAGCAGTTTACTTTGGGGCCTTTACCCTTACGAGCAGTACTTC. Its protein product is CASSLLWGLYPYEQYF.

V is TRBV7-9 and J is TRBJ2-3; 9 bases fit TRBD1. Germline-derived CDR1 and CDR2 are SEHNR and FQNEAQ (reference sequence). The CDR3 contains 14 residues. The V gene end was trimmed by 4 bases and the J gene end by 4 bases; junction bases not matched to a gene: 3. The CDR3 region is CASSWDRAADTQYF. Written as DNA, the CDR3 is TGTGCCAGCAGCTGGGACAGGGCGGCAGATACGCAGTATTTT.

Concerning this clone itself: An end of the junction does not agree with germline; a read error may underlie this. This chain joins TRBV7-9 and TRBJ2-7; a possible D gene is TRBD2 (6 bases). CDR1 is SEHNR, CDR2 FQNEAQ, per germline (reference sequence). This CDR3 contains 10 residues. The CDR3 sequence is CASSPTRDDF. In DNA, the CDR3 is TGTGCCAGCAGCCCGACTAGGGATGACTTC. The full variable domain, completed using reference TRBV7-9 and TRBJ2-7, is DTGVSQNPRHKITKRGQNVTFRCDPISEHNRLYWYRQTLGQGPEFLTYFQNEAQLEKSRLLSDRFSAERPKGSFSTLEIQRTEQGDSAMYLCASSPTRDDFGPGTRLTVT.

This CDR3 is CASSPRDGDKAFF. CDR3 DNA sequence: TGTGCCAGCAGCCCGCGGGACGGCGATAAAGCTTTCTTT. The chain has TRBV5-5 and TRBJ1-1; a possible D gene is TRBD1 (5 bases). The CDR3 has 13 residues. V was shortened by 4 bases and J by 9 bases, with 16 bases between the two germline ends. The V gene's germline CDR1 is SGHKS and CDR2 YYEKEE (reference sequence).

The CDR3 nucleotides read TGTGCCAGCAGTTCCCCGGAGGGCGCTGTCGAGACGCAGTATTTT. Translating it yields CASSSPEGAVETQYF. The chain joins TRBV6-5 to TRBJ2-3; perhaps TRBD2 as D (6 bases). Germline assignment: CDR1 MNHEY and CDR2 SVGAGI. The CDR3 has 15 amino acids. Between the trimmed V and J ends, which lost 4 bases and 9 bases, there was a span of 20 bases.

The chain employs TRBV9 and TRBJ1-1; 10 positions agree with TRBD1. Per germline, CDR1 SGDLS and CDR2 YYNGEE. This CDR3 region has 16 residues. With V trimmed by 0 bases and J by 3 bases, 5 bases remained unmatched. CDR3 in amino acids: CASSVGQGAWDTEAFF. The DNA for the CDR3 is TGTGCCAGCAGCGTAGGACAGGGGGCTTGGGACACTGAAGCTTTCTTT.

The chain joins TRBV5-4 to TRBJ2-6; TRBD1 might be the D (5 bases). From germline, CDR1 is SGHNT and CDR2 YYREEE (reference sequence). This CDR3 has 19 amino acids. V was pared by 5 bases and J by 0 bases, with 21 bases between. CDR3 DNA: TGTGCCAGCAGACAGGATATTCCACAGAAAGGCTCTGGGGCCAACGTCCTGACTTTC. Translating it yields CASRQDIPQKGSGANVLTF. Using reference TRBV5-4 and TRBJ2-6 for the parts outside the CDR3, the full variable domain is ETGVTQSPTHLIKTRGQQVTLRCSSQSGHNTVSWYQQALGQGPQFIFQYYREEENGRGNFPPRFSGLQFPNYSSELNVNALELDDSALYLCASRQDIPQKGSGANVLTFGAGSRLTVL.

This clone showed up just once. The V and J genes are TRBV28 and TRBJ1-2; TRBD1 is a possible D gene (5 bases). Per germline, CDR1 MDHEN and CDR2 SYDVKM. CDR3 length: 13 amino acids. V lost 3 bases, J lost 10 bases, and 15 bases lay in between. This CDR3 is CASSLRGRIPYTF. DNA of the CDR3: TGTGCCAGCAGTTTGAGGGGACGAATCCCCTACACCTTC.

The CDR3 nucleotides are TGCGCCAGCAGTGTGACGGGAGGGTACACAGATACGCAGTATTTT. Protein sequence: CASSVTGGYTDTQYF. The gene calls are TRBV10-2 and TRBJ2-3; 8 bases map to TRBD2. CDR1 and CDR2 from the germline V gene are WSHSY and SAAADI. The CDR3 consists of 15 residues. V dropped 4 bases and J dropped 2; count of bases not matched to a gene: 5.

The chain uses TRBV2 and TRBJ2-7; no firm D call. V lost 2 bases to trimming and J lost 0 bases, with 2 bases between them. CDR3 size: 12 residues. Per germline, CDR1 SNHLY and CDR2 FYNNEI. Written as DNA, the CDR3 is TGTGCCAGCAGTGAAAGCTCCTACGAGCAGTACTTC. Translation: CASSESSYEQYF.

This chain links TRBV6-5 with TRBJ2-2; D call uncertain. Trimming cost V 2 bases and J 2 bases, with 9 bases left between them. Germline CDR1 reads MNHEY; CDR2 reads SVGAGI. The CDR3 length is 15 residues. CDR3 loop: CASSYVATNTGELFF. As DNA, the CDR3 is TGTGCCAGCAGTTACGTGGCGACTAACACCGGGGAGCTGTTTTTT.